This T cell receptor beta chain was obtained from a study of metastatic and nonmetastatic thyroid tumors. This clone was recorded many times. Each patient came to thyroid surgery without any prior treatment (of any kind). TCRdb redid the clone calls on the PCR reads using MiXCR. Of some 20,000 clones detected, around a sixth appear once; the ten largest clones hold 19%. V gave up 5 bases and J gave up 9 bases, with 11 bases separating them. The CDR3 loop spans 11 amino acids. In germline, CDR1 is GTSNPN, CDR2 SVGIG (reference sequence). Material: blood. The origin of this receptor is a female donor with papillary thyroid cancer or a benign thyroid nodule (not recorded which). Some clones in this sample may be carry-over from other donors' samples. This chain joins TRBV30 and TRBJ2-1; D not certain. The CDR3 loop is CAWALGGEQFF. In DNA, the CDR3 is TGTGCCTGGGCTCTAGGCGGTGAGCAGTTCTTC.